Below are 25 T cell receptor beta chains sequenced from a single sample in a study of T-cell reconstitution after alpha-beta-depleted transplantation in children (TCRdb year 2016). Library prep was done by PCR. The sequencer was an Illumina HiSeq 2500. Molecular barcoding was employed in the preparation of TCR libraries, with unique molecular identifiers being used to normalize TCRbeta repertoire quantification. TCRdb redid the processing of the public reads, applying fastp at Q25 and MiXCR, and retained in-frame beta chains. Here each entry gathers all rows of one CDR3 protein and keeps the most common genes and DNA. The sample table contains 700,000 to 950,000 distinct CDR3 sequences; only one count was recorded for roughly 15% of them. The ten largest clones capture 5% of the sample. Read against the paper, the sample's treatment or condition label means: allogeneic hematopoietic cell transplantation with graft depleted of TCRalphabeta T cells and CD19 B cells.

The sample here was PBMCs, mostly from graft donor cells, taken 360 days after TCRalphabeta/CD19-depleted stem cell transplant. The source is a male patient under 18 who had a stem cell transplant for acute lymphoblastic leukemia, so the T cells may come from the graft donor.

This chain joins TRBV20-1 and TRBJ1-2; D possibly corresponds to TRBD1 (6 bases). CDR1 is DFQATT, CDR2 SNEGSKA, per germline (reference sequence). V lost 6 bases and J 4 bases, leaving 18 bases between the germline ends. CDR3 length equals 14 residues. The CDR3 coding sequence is TGCAGTGCGGTGGAGGGGGGACTAAGCTATGGCTACACCTTC. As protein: CSAVEGGLSYGYTF.

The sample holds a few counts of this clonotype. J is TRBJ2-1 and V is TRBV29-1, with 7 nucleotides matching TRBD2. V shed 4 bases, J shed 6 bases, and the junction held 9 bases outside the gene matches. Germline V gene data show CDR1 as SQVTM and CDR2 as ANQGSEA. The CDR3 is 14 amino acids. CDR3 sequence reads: CSVVGGSWGNEQFF. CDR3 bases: TGCAGCGTTGTCGGCGGGAGCTGGGGCAATGAGCAGTTCTTC.

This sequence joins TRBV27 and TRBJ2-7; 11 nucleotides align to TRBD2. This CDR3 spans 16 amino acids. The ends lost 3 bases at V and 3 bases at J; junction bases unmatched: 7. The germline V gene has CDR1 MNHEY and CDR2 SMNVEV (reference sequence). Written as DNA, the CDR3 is TGTGCCAGCAGTTTCCTACTAGCGGGAGCCAGCTACGAGCAGTACTTC. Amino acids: CASSFLLAGASYEQYF.

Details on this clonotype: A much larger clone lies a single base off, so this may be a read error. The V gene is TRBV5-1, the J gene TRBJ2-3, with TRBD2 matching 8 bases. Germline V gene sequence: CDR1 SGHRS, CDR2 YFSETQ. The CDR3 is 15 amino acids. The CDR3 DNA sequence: TGCGCCGGCAGCTTGGACGGGGGGGAGGAATATACGCAGTATTTT. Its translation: CAGSLDGGEEYTQYF.

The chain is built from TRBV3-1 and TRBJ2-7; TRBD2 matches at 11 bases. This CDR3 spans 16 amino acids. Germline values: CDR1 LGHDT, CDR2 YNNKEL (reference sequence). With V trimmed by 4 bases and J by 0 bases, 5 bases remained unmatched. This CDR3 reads CASSRGGTSGSYEQYF. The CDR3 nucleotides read TGTGCCAGCAGCCGAGGAGGGACTAGCGGCTCCTACGAGCAGTACTTC.

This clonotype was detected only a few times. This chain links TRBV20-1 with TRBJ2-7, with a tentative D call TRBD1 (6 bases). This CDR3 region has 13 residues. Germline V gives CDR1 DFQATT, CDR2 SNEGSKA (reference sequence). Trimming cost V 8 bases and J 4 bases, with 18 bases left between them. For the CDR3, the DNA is TGCAGTAGCTCTACCGGGACAACATACGAGCAGTACTTC. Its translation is CSSSTGTTYEQYF.

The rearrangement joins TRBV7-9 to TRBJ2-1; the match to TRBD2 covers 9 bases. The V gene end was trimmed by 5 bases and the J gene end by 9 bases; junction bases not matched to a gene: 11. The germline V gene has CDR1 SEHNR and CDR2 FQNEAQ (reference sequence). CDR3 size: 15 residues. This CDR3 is CASSPKVAGALEQFF. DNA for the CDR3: TGTGCCAGCAGCCCAAAGGTAGCGGGAGCGCTTGAGCAGTTCTTC.

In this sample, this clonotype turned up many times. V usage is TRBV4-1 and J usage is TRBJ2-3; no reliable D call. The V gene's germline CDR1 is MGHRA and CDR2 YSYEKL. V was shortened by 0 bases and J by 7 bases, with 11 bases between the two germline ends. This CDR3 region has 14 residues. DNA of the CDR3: TGCGCCAGCAGCCAAGATCTAATGACTTATACGCAGTATTTT. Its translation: CASSQDLMTYTQYF.

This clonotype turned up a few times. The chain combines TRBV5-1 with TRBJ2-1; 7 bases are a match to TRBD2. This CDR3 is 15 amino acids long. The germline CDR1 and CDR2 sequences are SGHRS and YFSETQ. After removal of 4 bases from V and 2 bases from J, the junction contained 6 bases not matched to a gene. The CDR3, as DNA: TGCGCCAGCAGCGAACTAGCGACTACCTACAATGAGCAGTTCTTC. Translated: CASSELATTYNEQFF.

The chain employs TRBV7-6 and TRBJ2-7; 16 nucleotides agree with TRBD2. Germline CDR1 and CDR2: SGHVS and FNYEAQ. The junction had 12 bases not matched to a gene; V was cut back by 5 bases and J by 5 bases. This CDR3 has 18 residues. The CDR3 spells CASSPTALGLAGGNEQYF. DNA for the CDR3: TGTGCCAGCAGCCCTACCGCGCTGGGACTAGCGGGAGGGAACGAGCAGTACTTC.

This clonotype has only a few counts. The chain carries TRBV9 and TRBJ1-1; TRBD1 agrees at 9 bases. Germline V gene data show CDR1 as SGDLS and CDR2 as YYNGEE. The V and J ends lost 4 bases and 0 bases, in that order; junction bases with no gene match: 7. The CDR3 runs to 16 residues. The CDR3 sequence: CASSPGTGRMNTEAFF. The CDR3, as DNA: TGTGCCAGCAGCCCCGGGACAGGGCGGATGAACACTGAAGCTTTCTTT.

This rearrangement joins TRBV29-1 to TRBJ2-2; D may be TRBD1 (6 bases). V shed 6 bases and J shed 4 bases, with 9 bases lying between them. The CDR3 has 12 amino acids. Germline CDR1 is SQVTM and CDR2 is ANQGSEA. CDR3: CSVEDSTGELFF. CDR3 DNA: TGCAGCGTGGAGGACAGCACCGGGGAGCTGTTTTTT.

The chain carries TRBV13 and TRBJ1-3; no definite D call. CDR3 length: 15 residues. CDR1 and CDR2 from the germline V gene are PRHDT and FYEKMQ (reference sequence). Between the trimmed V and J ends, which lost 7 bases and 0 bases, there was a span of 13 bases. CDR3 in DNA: TGTGCCAGCACCAACGGACGGTACTCTGGAAACACCATATATTTT. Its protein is CASTNGRYSGNTIYF.

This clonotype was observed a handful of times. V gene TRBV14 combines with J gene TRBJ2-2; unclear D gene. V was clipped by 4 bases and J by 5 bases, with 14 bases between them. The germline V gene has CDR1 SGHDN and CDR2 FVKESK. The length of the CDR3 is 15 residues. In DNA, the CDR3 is TGTGCCAGCAGCCCTTCTCGAGTAGTAACCGGGGAGCTGTTTTTT. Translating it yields CASSPSRVVTGELFF.

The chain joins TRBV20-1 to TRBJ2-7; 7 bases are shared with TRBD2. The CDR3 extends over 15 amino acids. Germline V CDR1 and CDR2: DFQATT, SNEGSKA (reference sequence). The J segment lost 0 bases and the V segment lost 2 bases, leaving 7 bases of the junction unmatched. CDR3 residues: CSARPSGILSYEQYF. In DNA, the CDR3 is TGCAGTGCTAGACCTAGCGGAATCCTCTCCTACGAGCAGTACTTC.

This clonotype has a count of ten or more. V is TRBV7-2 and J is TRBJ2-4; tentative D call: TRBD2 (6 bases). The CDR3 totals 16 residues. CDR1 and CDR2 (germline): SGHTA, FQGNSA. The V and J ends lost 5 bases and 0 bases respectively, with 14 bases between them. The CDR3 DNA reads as TGTGCCAGCAGCCGGTATAGCGGCCTAGCCAAAAACATTCAGTACTTC. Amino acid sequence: CASSRYSGLAKNIQYF.

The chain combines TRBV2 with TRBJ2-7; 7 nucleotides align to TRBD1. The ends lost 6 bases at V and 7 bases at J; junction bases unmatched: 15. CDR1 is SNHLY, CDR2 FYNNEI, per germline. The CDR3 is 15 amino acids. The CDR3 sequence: CASRAPDRALGEQYF. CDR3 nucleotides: TGTGCCAGCAGAGCCCCTGACAGGGCCCTTGGAGAGCAGTACTTC.

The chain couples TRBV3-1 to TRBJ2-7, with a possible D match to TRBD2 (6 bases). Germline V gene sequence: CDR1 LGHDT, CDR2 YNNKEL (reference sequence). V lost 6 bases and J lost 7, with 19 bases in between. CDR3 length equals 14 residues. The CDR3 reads CASSRRAGPTEQYF. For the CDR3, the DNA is TGTGCCAGCAGTCGGAGGGCGGGGCCCACGGAGCAGTACTTC.

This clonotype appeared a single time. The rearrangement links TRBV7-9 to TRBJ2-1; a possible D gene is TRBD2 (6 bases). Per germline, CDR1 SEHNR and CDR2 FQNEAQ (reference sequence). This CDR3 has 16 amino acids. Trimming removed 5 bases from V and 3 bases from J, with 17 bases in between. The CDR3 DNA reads TGTGCCAGCAGCATCTCGCTAGCGAGAAACTACAATGAGCAGTTCTTC. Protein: CASSISLARNYNEQFF. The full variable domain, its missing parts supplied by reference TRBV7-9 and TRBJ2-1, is DTGVSQNPRHKITKRGQNVTFRCDPISEHNRLYWYRQTLGQGPEFLTYFQNEAQLEKSRLLSDRFSAERPKGSFSTLEIQRTEQGDSAMYLCASSISLARNYNEQFFGPGTRLTVL.

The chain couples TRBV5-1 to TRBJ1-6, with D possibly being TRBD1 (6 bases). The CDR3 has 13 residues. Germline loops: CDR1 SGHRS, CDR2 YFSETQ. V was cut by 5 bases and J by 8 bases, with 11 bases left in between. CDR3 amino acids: CASRTGWDSPLHF. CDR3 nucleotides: TGCGCCAGCAGGACAGGCTGGGATTCACCCCTCCACTTT.

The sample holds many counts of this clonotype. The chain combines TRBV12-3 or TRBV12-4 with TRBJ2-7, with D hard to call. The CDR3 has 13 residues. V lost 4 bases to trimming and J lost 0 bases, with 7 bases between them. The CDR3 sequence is CASSWSSSYEQYF. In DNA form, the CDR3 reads TGTGCCAGCAGTTGGAGCAGCTCCTACGAGCAGTACTTC.

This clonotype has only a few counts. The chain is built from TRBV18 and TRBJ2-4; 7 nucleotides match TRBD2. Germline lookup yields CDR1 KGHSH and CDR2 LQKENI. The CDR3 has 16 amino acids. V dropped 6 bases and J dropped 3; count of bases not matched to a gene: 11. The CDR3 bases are TGTGCCAGCTCCCCCTTACAGAGGGAGGGCAAAAACATTCAGTACTTC. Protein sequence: CASSPLQREGKNIQYF.

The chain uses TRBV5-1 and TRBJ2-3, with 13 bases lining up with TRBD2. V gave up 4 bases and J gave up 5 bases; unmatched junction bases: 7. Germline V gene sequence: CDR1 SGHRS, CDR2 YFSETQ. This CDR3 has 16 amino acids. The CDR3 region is CASSRGLAGPGDTQYF. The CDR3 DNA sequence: TGCGCCAGCAGCAGGGGACTAGCGGGACCGGGAGATACGCAGTATTTT.

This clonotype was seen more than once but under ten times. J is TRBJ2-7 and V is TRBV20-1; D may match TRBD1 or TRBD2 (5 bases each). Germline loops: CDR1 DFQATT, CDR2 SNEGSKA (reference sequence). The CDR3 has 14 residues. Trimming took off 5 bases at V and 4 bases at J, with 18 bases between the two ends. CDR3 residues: CSASPGRGAYEQYF. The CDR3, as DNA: TGCAGTGCTTCCCCGGGACGCGGTGCTTACGAGCAGTACTTC.

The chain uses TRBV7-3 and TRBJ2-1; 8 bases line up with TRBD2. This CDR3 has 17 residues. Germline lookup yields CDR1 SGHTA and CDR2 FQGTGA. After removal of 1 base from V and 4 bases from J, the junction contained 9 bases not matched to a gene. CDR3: CASSLRSGGPLYNEQFF. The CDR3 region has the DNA TGTGCCAGCAGCTTAAGGTCGGGAGGGCCCCTTTACAATGAGCAGTTCTTC. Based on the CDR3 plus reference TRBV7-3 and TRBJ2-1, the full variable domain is GAGVSQTPSNKVTEKGKYVELRCDPISGHTALYWYRQSLGQGPEFLIYFQGTGAADDSGLPNDRFFAVRPEGSVSTLKIQRTERGDSAVYLCASSLRSGGPLYNEQFFGPGTRLTVL.